The clone carrying this TCR beta chain has at least ten counts. Its antigen is undetermined. This record belongs to a study of T-cell reconstitution after alpha-beta-depleted transplantation in children. Whole-study findings and limits: One year post-transplant, T-cell counts and diversity were largely derived from T cells produced anew. Reportedly, only several hundred clones from non-depleted graft cells drove alpha-beta T-cell counts at about two months.

Germline CDR1 and CDR2: LNHNV and YYDKDF (reference sequence). CDR3 length: 15 residues. Trimming removed 0 bases at V and 5 bases at J, with 11 bases between. During its preparation, the TCRbeta library received unique molecular identifiers. TCRdb re-called the PCR reads through MiXCR, storing one row per CDR3 protein. The sample lists fewer than 450,000 distinct CDR3 sequences, 15% to 20% occurring once. The chain has TRBV15 and TRBJ2-4; D unresolved. This clonotype originated in a male patient aged 2 to 10 who had a stem cell transplant for acute lymphoblastic leukemia, so the T cells may come from the graft donor. The starting material was PBMCs, mostly from graft donor cells, obtained 360 days after TCRalphabeta/CD19-depleted stem cell transplant. The CDR3 loop reads CATSRDRSTENIQYF. For the CDR3, the DNA is TGTGCCACCAGCAGAGATCGGAGCACGGAAAACATTCAGTACTTC.